What follows describes a single TCR beta chain. The antigen is undetermined. This sample stems from a study of T cells after yellow fever vaccination. Regarding the study as a whole: Just a small share of clonotypes turned up in the CD4 compartment as well as the CD8 compartment.

TCRdb used MiXCR to reprocess the 5' RACE reads, holding one entry per CDR3 protein. The sample lists about 330,000 distinct CDR3 sequences, approximately 7% occurring once. CDR1 SGHAT and CDR2 FQDESV come from the germline V gene (reference sequence). The CDR3 runs to 21 residues. V was clipped by 2 bases and J by 0 bases, with 23 bases between them. The origin of this receptor is a man between 18 and 29 years old who received the YFV17D yellow fever vaccine. This material consisted of PBMCs, taken roughly 47 days after the first yellow fever vaccination. V gene TRBV11-1 combines with J gene TRBJ2-6, with D perhaps given as TRBD1 or TRBD2 (5 bases each). CDR3 sequence reads: CASSLSPSRGLPLSGANVLTF. CDR3 sequence (DNA): TGTGCCAGCAGCTTAAGCCCCTCCCGGGGCCTCCCTCTCTCTGGGGCCAACGTCCTGACTTTC.